The 2 T cell receptor beta chains below come from one sample, sequenced in a study of cytomegalovirus exposure and HLA in healthy donors (dated 2017 in TCRdb). The library was made by the immunoSEQ multiplex PCR assay. For the multiplex PCR, a mixture combining 60 forward primers for TCR Vbeta segments and 13 reverse primers for TCR Jbeta segments was used. The table was pulled from immuneACCESS by TCRdb, which kept in-frame rearrangements only. Such tables lose some clones; where checked, under half of the loss comes from unresolved V genes, and the rest has no known cause. This sample has more than 150,000 clones in its table, and around 80% of those were observed once. Around 1.5% of the sample comes from the top ten. Material for sequencing was PBMCs. All receptors derive from a man between 18 and 29 years old in good health and CMV-seronegative.

This clone came up once. The chain carries TRBV10-3 and TRBJ1-6, with TRBD1 matching 7 bases. Trimming removed 0 bases from V and 7 bases from J; junction bases left unmatched: 9. The CDR3 runs to 17 residues. Looked up from germline, CDR1 is ENHRY and CDR2 is SYGVKD. The CDR3 is CAISESKTGTRNSPLHF. CDR3 nucleotides: TGTGCCATCAGTGAGTCGAAGACAGGGACGAGGAATTCACCCCTCCACTTT.

The chain carries TRBV10-3 and TRBJ2-1; perhaps TRBD2 as D (6 bases). The CDR3 covers 12 residues. The V gene lost 6 bases and the J gene lost 11 bases, with 14 bases spanning the gap. Germline CDR1 and CDR2: ENHRY and SYGVKD. This CDR3 is CAIRGGSRQQFF. DNA of the CDR3: TGTGCCATCAGGGGAGGATCTAGACAGCAGTTCTTC.